This T cell receptor (beta chain) derives from a study of T cell repertoires in cytomegalovirus infection. Concerning this clonotype itself: The antigen remains undetermined.

TCRdb fed the reads into MiXCR, producing one record per CDR3 protein. Of fewer than 850,000 distinct CDR3 sequences detected, almost 30% appear once; the ten largest clones hold about an eighth. The V end was cut by 4 bases, the J end by 3 bases, with 28 bases between. The CDR3 extends over 19 amino acids. Sequencing was performed on cultured CD8+ T cells from PBMCs, taken from culture after CMV antigen stimulation. The clonotype originates from a human donor in good health (CMV status not recorded). Some clones in this sample may be carry-over from other donors' samples. The chain is built from TRBV23-1 and TRBJ2-7; a possible D gene is TRBD2 (7 bases). TRBV23-1 is an ORF, and what it does is uncertain. The CDR3, as DNA: TGCGCCAGCAGTCTCCCCAGGACCAAGTTGGGGGGGCGCTTCTACGAGCAGTACGTC. Translating gives CASSLPRTKLGGRFYEQYV.